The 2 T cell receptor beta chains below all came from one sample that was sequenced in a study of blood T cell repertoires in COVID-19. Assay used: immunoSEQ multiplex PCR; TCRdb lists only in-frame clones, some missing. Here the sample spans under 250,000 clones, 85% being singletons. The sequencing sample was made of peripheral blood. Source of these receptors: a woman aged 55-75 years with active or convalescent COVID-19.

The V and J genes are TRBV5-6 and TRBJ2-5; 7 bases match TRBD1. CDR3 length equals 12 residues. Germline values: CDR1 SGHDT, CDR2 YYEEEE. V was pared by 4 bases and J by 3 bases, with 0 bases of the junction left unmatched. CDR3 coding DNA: TGTGCCAGCAGCGGGACAGAAGAGACCCAGTACTTC. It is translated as CASSGTEETQYF.

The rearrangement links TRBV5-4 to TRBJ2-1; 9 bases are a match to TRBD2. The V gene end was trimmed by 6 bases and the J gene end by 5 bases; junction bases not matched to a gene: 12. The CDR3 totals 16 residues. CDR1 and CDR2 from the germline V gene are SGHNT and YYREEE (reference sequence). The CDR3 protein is CASTPAAGGYHNEQFF. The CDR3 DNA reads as TGTGCCAGCACCCCAGCAGCGGGGGGATATCACAATGAGCAGTTCTTC.